This TCR beta chain was identified during a study of identical twins. General observations from the study: Insertion counts were lower in abundant cord blood beta clonotypes, a trend that memory repertoires did not show.

TCRdb reprocessed the 5' RACE reads with MiXCR, giving one entry per CDR3 protein. The table lists approximately 620,000 distinct CDR3 sequences, under 9% of them singletons. The CDR3 loop spans 16 amino acids. V shed 3 bases and J 3 bases; nucleotides not matched to a gene: 7. Many counts were recorded for this clonotype. The antigen remains unidentified. The same sample was also studied in work on yellow fever vaccine responses in identical twins.

The sample taken for sequencing was PBMCs. The clonotype comes from a woman aged 18-29 years in good health. The chain recombines TRBV12-3 or TRBV12-4 with TRBJ2-5; TRBD2 matches 10 bases. The CDR3 sequence: CASSFPGLAGEETQYF. The CDR3 DNA is TGTGCCAGCAGTTTCCCAGGGCTAGCGGGAGAAGAGACCCAGTACTTC.